What follows are 29 T cell receptor beta chains derived from one specimen sequenced in a study of shared clonotypes between healthy human individuals. CD8 cells classed as naive were CD45RO-negative and positively selected for CCR7, excluding terminally differentiated effector memory CD45RA+ cells. TCRdb keeps only in-frame clones here, not all; method: immunoSEQ multiplex PCR. The sample shows 450,000 to 700,000 clones, nearly 97% of them seen only once. The sequenced sample was naive CD8+ T cells sorted from blood. Receptors were obtained from a woman aged 25 to 39 in good health.

The gene calls are TRBV27 and TRBJ1-1, with D possibly matching TRBD1 (5 bases). Trimming took 6 bases from V and 5 from J, leaving 16 bases between them. The germline CDR1 and CDR2 sequences are MNHEY and SMNVEV (reference sequence). This CDR3 has 14 residues. The CDR3 here is CASRTLGGVTEAFF. In DNA form, the CDR3 reads TGTGCCAGCAGGACCCTGGGGGGGGTGACTGAAGCTTTCTTT.

This sequence joins TRBV7-9 and TRBJ2-1; either TRBD1 or TRBD2 may fit D (5 bases each). Germline CDR1 is SEHNR and CDR2 is FQNEAQ (reference sequence). This CDR3 has 15 residues. Trimming removed 3 bases from V and 0 bases from J, with 9 bases in between. Here the CDR3 reads CASSFAGTSYNEQFF. DNA for the CDR3: TGTGCCAGCAGCTTTGCCGGGACCTCCTACAATGAGCAGTTCTTC.

The chain is built from TRBV10-2 and TRBJ1-3; D is undetermined. Germline V gene data show CDR1 as WSHSY and CDR2 as SAAADI. V lost 3 bases and J 1 base, leaving 7 bases between the germline ends. CDR3 length: 14 amino acids. The CDR3 nucleotides read TGCGCCAGCAGTGAAGGCCTTTCTGGAAACACCATATATTTT. It specifies CASSEGLSGNTIYF.

V usage is TRBV7-9 and J usage is TRBJ2-7, with D maybe TRBD2 (5 bases). V was shortened by 5 bases and J by 2 bases, with 16 bases between the two germline ends. The CDR3 is 15 residues long. Germline V gives CDR1 SEHNR, CDR2 FQNEAQ (reference sequence). For the CDR3, the DNA is TGTGCCAGCAGCCCACCGGAAAAGGAGGCCTACGAGCAGTACTTC. Protein product: CASSPPEKEAYEQYF.

Comment on this clone: Other DNA sequences in this sample translate to the same CDR3. V is TRBV28 and J is TRBJ1-1; D may be TRBD1 (5 bases). Germline CDR1 is MDHEN and CDR2 is SYDVKM. Trimming removed 3 bases from V and 6 bases from J, with 11 bases in between. This CDR3 region has 13 residues. The CDR3 nucleotides are TGTGCCAGCAGTTTGGCAGGGAGGGCTGAAGCTTTCTTT. Translated, it gives CASSLAGRAEAFF.

On this clone: This CDR3 is also generated by other DNA sequences in the sample. The chain combines TRBV9 with TRBJ1-2; TRBD1 agrees at 8 bases. Germline V gene data show CDR1 as SGDLS and CDR2 as YYNGEE. The V gene end was trimmed by 0 bases and the J gene end by 2 bases; junction bases not matched to a gene: 3. This CDR3 spans 15 amino acids. The CDR3 nucleotides read TGTGCCAGCAGCGTAGGACAGGGGCGCAACTATGGCTACACCTTC. Translated: CASSVGQGRNYGYTF.

The chain combines TRBV2 with TRBJ2-1; 7 bases are a match to TRBD2. The CDR3 is 16 amino acids. Germline CDR1 SNHLY, CDR2 FYNNEI. The V gene end was trimmed by 8 bases and the J gene end by 3 bases; junction bases not matched to a gene: 13. The CDR3 nucleotides read TGTGCCAGCCGGAGCGGGGAACCCACCATCTACAATGAGCAGTTCTTC. The encoded protein is CASRSGEPTIYNEQFF. Full variable domain (missing parts from reference TRBV2 and TRBJ2-1): EPEVTQTPSHQVTQMGQEVILRCVPISNHLYFYWYRQILGQKVEFLVSFYNNEISEKSEIFDDQFSVERPDGSNFTLKIRSTKLEDSAMYFCASRSGEPTIYNEQFFGPGTRLTVL.

The rearrangement links TRBV11-2 to TRBJ2-3; D call uncertain. Trimming cost V 1 base and J 4 bases, with 6 bases left between them. In germline, CDR1 is SGHAT, CDR2 FQNNGV. There are 13 residues in the CDR3. The chain's CDR3 is CASSLVQPDTQYF. For the CDR3, the DNA is TGTGCCAGCAGCTTAGTTCAGCCAGATACGCAGTATTTT.

The chain has TRBV6-5 and TRBJ2-7; 8 nucleotides line up with TRBD1. CDR3 length: 14 amino acids. Trimming at V came to 4 bases and at J to 3 bases, leaving 5 bases not matched to a gene. CDR1 and CDR2 (germline): MNHEY, SVGAGI. The CDR3 nucleotides are TGTGCCAGCAGTTTCGACAGGGGCGGCTACGAGCAGTACTTC. Its protein product is CASSFDRGGYEQYF.

The genes are TRBV19 and TRBJ1-5; the match to TRBD1 covers 7 bases. The germline V gene encodes CDR1 LNHDA and CDR2 SQIVND (reference sequence). This CDR3 spans 15 amino acids. V shed 2 bases and J 3 bases; nucleotides not matched to a gene: 4. The CDR3 loop is CASSIKGGYNQPQHF. CDR3 nucleotide sequence: TGTGCCAGTAGTATAAAAGGGGGCTACAATCAGCCCCAGCATTTT.

This sequence joins TRBV4-1 and TRBJ2-7, with 9 bases that match TRBD2. This CDR3 has 17 residues. CDR1 is MGHRA and CDR2 is YSYEKL in the germline V gene. The trim removed 0 bases at V and 2 bases at J, leaving 8 bases unmatched. Here the CDR3 DNA reads TGCGCCAGCAGCCAAGATTCGGGGACTAGCCTAACCTACGAGCAGTACTTC. It is translated as CASSQDSGTSLTYEQYF.

The V call is TRBV28, the J call TRBJ1-5; 7 nucleotides align to TRBD1. V lost 2 bases and J lost 5; bases outside the gene matches: 3. CDR3 length equals 14 residues. Germline CDR1 is MDHEN and CDR2 is SYDVKM. The CDR3 nucleotides are TGTGCCAGCAGTTTAGGGCAGGGGGATCAGCCCCAGCATTTT. Protein: CASSLGQGDQPQHF. Looking up the rest from reference TRBV28 and TRBJ1-5 gives the full variable domain: DVKVTQSSRYLVKRTGEKVFLECVQDMDHENMFWYRQDPGLGLRLIYFSYDVKMKEKGDIPEGYSVSREKKERFSLILESASTNQTSMYLCASSLGQGDQPQHFGDGTRLSIL.

This clone was picked up a small number of times. The chain combines TRBV4-2 with TRBJ1-1; no definite D call. This CDR3 is built from 13 residues. Germline lookup yields CDR1 LGHNA and CDR2 YNFKEQ. V was shortened by 0 bases and J by 4 bases, with 6 bases between the two germline ends. The CDR3 spells CASSQEASTEAFF. The DNA for the CDR3 is TGTGCCAGCAGCCAAGAAGCGTCCACTGAAGCTTTCTTT.

The chain recombines TRBV6-1 with TRBJ1-1; TRBD1 matches 8 bases. V shed 4 bases, J shed 1 base, and the junction held 8 bases outside the gene matches. The V gene's germline CDR1 is MNHNS and CDR2 SASEGT. The CDR3 is 16 residues long. The chain's CDR3 is CASSGPRGTGNTEAFF. Written as DNA, the CDR3 is TGTGCCAGCAGTGGGCCACGCGGGACAGGGAACACTGAAGCTTTCTTT.

The V gene is TRBV29-1, the J gene TRBJ2-3, with D maybe TRBD2 (7 bases). V was pared by 7 bases and J by 0 bases, with 14 bases between. This CDR3 spans 14 amino acids. The germline V gene has CDR1 SQVTM and CDR2 ANQGSEA. CDR3 loop: CSADGGPSTDTQYF. In DNA, the CDR3 is TGCAGCGCTGACGGGGGGCCGAGCACAGATACGCAGTATTTT.

The genes are TRBV5-1 and TRBJ2-1; the match to TRBD2 covers 13 bases. V was clipped by 0 bases and J by 7 bases; unmatched bases: 13. The CDR3 spans 19 residues. The germline V gene encodes CDR1 SGHRS and CDR2 YFSETQ. CDR3 DNA sequence: TGCGCCAGCAGCTTGGTACTAGCGGGAGGGCCATTTACTTCGAATGAGCAGTTCTTC. It codes for CASSLVLAGGPFTSNEQFF.

The chain carries TRBV27 and TRBJ2-3; 8 bases are shared with TRBD1. Germline loops: CDR1 MNHEY, CDR2 SMNVEV (reference sequence). The ends lost 5 bases at V and 2 bases at J; junction bases unmatched: 12. The CDR3 length is 17 residues. The CDR3 protein is CASSPSERTGHTDTQYF. In DNA, the CDR3 is TGTGCCAGCAGTCCATCAGAACGGACAGGGCACACAGATACGCAGTATTTT.

The V call is TRBV7-8, the J call TRBJ2-1; TRBD2 agrees at 8 bases. The germline V gene encodes CDR1 SGHVS and CDR2 FQNEAQ. The CDR3 consists of 14 residues. With V trimmed by 5 bases and J by 6 bases, 6 bases remained unmatched. The CDR3 here is CASSPIAGPNEQFF. In nucleotides, the CDR3 is TGTGCCAGCAGCCCTATAGCGGGGCCCAATGAGCAGTTCTTC.

The chain is built from TRBV6-1 and TRBJ2-5; D possibly matches TRBD1 or TRBD2 (5 bases each). This CDR3 contains 15 residues. Germline V lookup: CDR1 MNHNS, CDR2 SASEGT. Trimming stripped 2 bases from V and 5 bases from J, with 15 bases between. The CDR3, as DNA: TGTGCCAGCAGTGAAATAGTGGGGGTCCCGGAGACCCAGTACTTC. It encodes CASSEIVGVPETQYF.

The chain carries TRBV5-6 and TRBJ2-2; D may be TRBD1 (6 bases). This CDR3 is 16 amino acids long. CDR1 is SGHDT, CDR2 YYEEEE, per germline. V lost 4 bases and J 7 bases, leaving 20 bases between the germline ends. The CDR3 nucleotides are TGTGCCAGCAGCAACGAACGGGACACACGACTCGGGGAGCTGTTTTTT. Protein product: CASSNERDTRLGELFF.

This clone has just one count. This chain uses TRBV13 with TRBJ1-2; D possibly corresponds to TRBD1 (5 bases). The CDR3 spans 16 residues. The germline V gene has CDR1 PRHDT and CDR2 FYEKMQ (reference sequence). V lost 2 bases and J 5 bases, leaving 18 bases between the germline ends. CDR3 in DNA: TGTGCCAGCAGCTTATCCCCGGGGGGTGTAGGATATGGCTACACCTTC. This codes for CASSLSPGGVGYGYTF.

This clone was seen a single time. This sequence joins TRBV18 and TRBJ2-3, with TRBD2 matching over 12 bases. The V gene's germline CDR1 is KGHSH and CDR2 LQKENI. V lost 3 bases to trimming and J lost 0 bases; unmatched junction nucleotides: 1. The CDR3 runs to 16 residues. The CDR3, as DNA: TGTGCCAGCTCACCGGGGACTAGCGGGAGCACAGATACGCAGTATTTT. This translates into CASSPGTSGSTDTQYF.

This sequence joins TRBV7-9 and TRBJ2-7; 7 bases are shared with TRBD2. Germline CDR1 reads SEHNR; CDR2 reads FQNEAQ (reference sequence). This CDR3 is 12 amino acids long. Trimming took 7 bases from V and 5 from J; bases not matched to a gene: 5. CDR3 loop: CASNMGGDEQYF. In DNA form, the CDR3 reads TGTGCCAGCAACATGGGAGGGGACGAGCAGTACTTC.

V usage is TRBV27 and J usage is TRBJ2-7; perhaps TRBD1 as D (6 bases). The CDR3 runs 16 residues. Germline CDR1 reads MNHEY; CDR2 reads SMNVEV (reference sequence). Trimming cost V 6 bases and J 3 bases, with 21 bases left between them. The CDR3 region has the DNA TGTGCCAGCAGCCCCTCCACAGGGTTGGTCCTCTACGAGCAGTACTTC. It encodes CASSPSTGLVLYEQYF.

This clone has just one count. Distinct nucleotide sequences in the sample also encode this CDR3. V gene TRBV27 combines with J gene TRBJ2-1, with TRBD2 as a possible D gene (6 bases). Germline V gene data show CDR1 as MNHEY and CDR2 as SMNVEV (reference sequence). This CDR3 is built from 14 residues. V was clipped by 8 bases and J by 1 base, with 12 bases between them. The CDR3 coding sequence is TGTGCCAGCTCGCTTAGCGGTTCCTACAATGAGCAGTTCTTC. Protein product: CASSLSGSYNEQFF.

The V gene is TRBV2, the J gene TRBJ2-3; 8 nucleotides line up with TRBD2. The CDR3 length is 10 residues. CDR1 SNHLY and CDR2 FYNNEI come from the germline V gene. V lost 6 bases, J lost 11 bases, and 1 base stayed unmatched. The CDR3 nucleotides are TGTGCCAGCAGACTAGCGGTGCAGTATTTT. Its translation is CASRLAVQYF.

The CDR3 bases are TGTGCCAGCAGCTCTCGGGACGGATCCTACGAGCAGTACTTC. As protein: CASSSRDGSYEQYF. This chain connects TRBV11-2 to TRBJ2-5; D is tentatively TRBD1 or TRBD2 (5 bases each). The J call is uncertain, as TRBJ2-7 better fits the DNA end. This CDR3 has 14 amino acids. The V gene's germline CDR1 is SGHAT and CDR2 FQNNGV.

This chain joins TRBV10-3 and TRBJ2-5; the D gene is possibly TRBD2 (6 bases). The germline V gene has CDR1 ENHRY and CDR2 SYGVKD. V lost 4 bases and J 3 bases, leaving 15 bases between the germline ends. This CDR3 contains 15 residues. CDR3 sequence (DNA): TGTGCCATCAGTGGCGGGGACGAAGGGGAAGAGACCCAGTACTTC. It encodes CAISGGDEGEETQYF.

This chain connects TRBV5-4 to TRBJ2-1; 7 nucleotides line up with TRBD2. Looked up from germline, CDR1 is SGHNT and CDR2 is YYREEE (reference sequence). The CDR3 totals 12 residues. V was pared by 4 bases and J by 10 bases, with 5 bases of the junction left unmatched. The CDR3 loop is CASSLSSGEQFF. CDR3 bases: TGTGCCAGCAGCCTCTCTAGCGGAGAGCAGTTCTTC.